This T cell receptor beta chain was recovered during a study of CD8+ T cells in alopecia areata. Whole-study results and caveats: It was lesional scalp, especially alopecia totalis/universalis, that showed higher clonality than normal scalp.

V lost 4 bases to trimming and J lost 0 bases, with 4 bases between them. The CDR3 covers 13 residues. Germline lookup yields CDR1 SNHLY and CDR2 FYNNEI. RNA extraction was followed by reverse transcription into cDNA, which acted as the sequencing template. Generated by immunoSEQ multiplex PCR, the TCRdb table keeps only in-frame clones and is missing some. This table holds over 150,000 clones, 50% to 60% found once. Treatment in this sample: oral pan-JAK inhibitor, 5-10 mg twice daily. Comment on this clone: The target antigen is unknown.

This rearrangement joins TRBV2 to TRBJ1-5; D not certain. Sequencing was performed on CD4+ T cells sorted from blood, taken at week 4, from a patient treated with tofacitinib. This receptor was identified in a human donor with alopecia areata. CDR3 sequence (DNA): TGTGCCAGCAGTGCTTATAGCAATCAGCCCCAGCATTTT. Translated: CASSAYSNQPQHF. Based on the CDR3 plus reference TRBV2 and TRBJ1-5, the full variable domain is EPEVTQTPSHQVTQMGQEVILRCVPISNHLYFYWYRQILGQKVEFLVSFYNNEISEKSEIFDDQFSVERPDGSNFTLKIRSTKLEDSAMYFCASSAYSNQPQHFGDGTRLSIL.